These 28 T cell receptor beta chains were sequenced from one sample in a study of CD8 T cells in Susac syndrome. Random hexamers served to reverse transcribe roughly 0.45 to 1 ug RNA. MiXCR, run by TCRdb on the immunoSEQ multiplex PCR reads, gives a single entry per CDR3 protein. Among about 150,000 distinct CDR3 sequences listed, about 91% were seen once. Sequencing was performed on CD4+ T cells from PBMCs. Source of these receptors: a human donor in good health.

The chain joins TRBV6-1 to TRBJ2-5; 12 bases agree with TRBD2. The CDR3 is 13 amino acids. Germline loops: CDR1 MNHNS, CDR2 SASEGT. The trim removed 10 bases at V and 4 bases at J, leaving 4 bases unmatched. CDR3 bases: TGTGCCACTTTACTAGCGGGAGGAGAGACCCAGTACTTC. The encoded protein is CATLLAGGETQYF.

The chain is built from TRBV12-5 and TRBJ2-5; D is ambiguous. CDR3 length: 13 amino acids. Trimming cost V 1 base and J 8 bases, with 11 bases left between them. CDR1 LGHNT and CDR2 FRNRAP come from the germline V gene. CDR3 coding DNA: TGTGCTAGTGGTTTGGACCTTTCGCGAACCCAGTACTTC. Translated: CASGLDLSRTQYF.

The chain combines TRBV20-1 with TRBJ2-4; D is unclear. Per germline, CDR1 DFQATT and CDR2 SNEGSKA (reference sequence). The CDR3 runs to 14 residues. V lost 6 bases and J 1 base, leaving 13 bases between the germline ends. CDR3: CSANALVAKNIQYF. CDR3 bases: TGCAGTGCCAACGCCCTAGTGGCCAAAAACATTCAGTACTTC.

The chain carries TRBV6-5 and TRBJ2-7, with TRBD2 as a possible D gene (5 bases). This CDR3 has 16 amino acids. CDR1 MNHEY and CDR2 SVGAGI come from the germline V gene. The V end lost 2 bases, the J end lost 3 bases, and 17 bases lay between the germline ends. CDR3 in amino acids: CASSYTSEPGVYEQYF. In nucleotides, the CDR3 is TGTGCCAGCAGTTACACATCGGAACCCGGGGTCTACGAGCAGTACTTC.

The rearrangement links TRBV20-1 to TRBJ2-5, with D uncertain. Germline V lookup: CDR1 DFQATT, CDR2 SNEGSKA (reference sequence). V gave up 3 bases and J gave up 8 bases, with 16 bases separating them. The CDR3 spans 13 residues. CDR3 sequence reads: CSARRSDKRTQYF. The CDR3, as DNA: TGCAGTGCTAGGAGGAGCGATAAGAGAACCCAGTACTTC.

In DNA form, the CDR3 reads TGTGCCAGCCGGAGGGACGTGAGCACAGATACGCAGTATTTT. This codes for CASRRDVSTDTQYF. The chain couples TRBV2 to TRBJ2-3, with D tentatively TRBD2 (6 bases). The ends were cut back, 8 bases at V and 0 bases at J, with 12 bases in the middle. Germline loops: CDR1 SNHLY, CDR2 FYNNEI. This CDR3 is built from 14 residues. The full variable domain, in which reference TRBV2 and TRBJ2-3 provide the parts outside the CDR3, is EPEVTQTPSHQVTQMGQEVILRCVPISNHLYFYWYRQILGQKVEFLVSFYNNEISEKSEIFDDQFSVERPDGSNFTLKIRSTKLEDSAMYFCASRRDVSTDTQYFGPGTRLTVL.

CDR3 sequence reads: CASSLGGAFGQYF. The CDR3 DNA sequence: TGTGCCAGCAGCTTAGGCGGGGCTTTCGGGCAGTACTTC. The J gene is TRBJ2-7, the V gene TRBV5-4; D possibly corresponds to TRBD2 (6 bases). In germline, CDR1 is SGHNT, CDR2 YYREEE (reference sequence). The CDR3 is 13 residues long. Trimming took off 2 bases at V and 9 bases at J, with 15 bases between the two ends.

The CDR3, as DNA: TGTGCCGGTGACCGTACGGCTGAAGCTTTCTTT. As protein: CAGDRTAEAFF. The V call is TRBV30, the J call TRBJ1-1; D unresolved. The germline gives CDR1 GTSNPN, CDR2 SVGIG (reference sequence). The CDR3 length is 11 residues. The V and J ends lost 8 bases and 6 bases respectively, with 13 bases between them.

The V gene is TRBV20-1, the J gene TRBJ1-1, with TRBD1 matching over 7 bases. Unmatched junction bases numbered 14, after V lost 0 bases and J lost 1 base. CDR1 and CDR2 (germline): DFQATT, SNEGSKA (reference sequence). The CDR3 has 18 amino acids. The CDR3 spells CSARDAGRQGRGNTEAFF. The DNA of the CDR3 is TGCAGTGCTAGAGATGCCGGCAGACAGGGCCGGGGGAACACTGAAGCTTTCTTT.

CDR3 coding DNA: TGTGCCAGCAGCCTTAGGGTAGTTCATGGCTACACCTTC. This encodes CASSLRVVHGYTF. This chain uses TRBV28 with TRBJ1-2; no firm D call. Deletions cut 6 bases from V and 6 bases from J, with 14 bases between. Germline V lookup: CDR1 MDHEN, CDR2 SYDVKM. The CDR3 totals 13 residues.

This chain links TRBV12-3 or TRBV12-4 with TRBJ2-5, with D unresolved. Trimming removed 5 bases at V and 7 bases at J, with 8 bases between. This CDR3 is 11 amino acids long. CDR3 sequence: CASSNGGTQYF. In nucleotides, the CDR3 is TGTGCCAGCAGTAACGGTGGGACCCAGTACTTC.

This sequence joins TRBV13 and TRBJ2-3, with D uncertain. The CDR3 loop spans 14 amino acids. Trimming shortened V by 0 bases and J by 2 bases, and 6 bases separated the two germline ends. Germline lookup yields CDR1 PRHDT and CDR2 FYEKMQ (reference sequence). The CDR3 spells CASSLGGFTDTQYF. DNA for the CDR3: TGTGCCAGCAGCTTAGGCGGATTCACAGATACGCAGTATTTT.

This chain links TRBV28 with TRBJ2-7; TRBD2 aligns across 9 bases. From germline, CDR1 is MDHEN and CDR2 SYDVKM. The V gene end was trimmed by 2 bases and the J gene end by 3 bases; junction bases not matched to a gene: 8. The CDR3 is made up of 16 amino acids. CDR3 DNA: TGTGCCAGCAGTTTAACTAGCGGGCGTCGGGGCTACGAGCAGTACTTC. This gives the protein CASSLTSGRRGYEQYF.

This sequence joins TRBV12-3 or TRBV12-4 and TRBJ1-4, with D unclear. The CDR3 runs 14 residues. V was pared by 1 base and J by 8 bases, with 11 bases between. This chain's CDR3 is CASSLGEVHEKLFF. The CDR3 DNA reads TGTGCCAGCAGTTTAGGGGAAGTCCACGAAAAACTGTTTTTT.

The chain recombines TRBV19 with TRBJ2-5; D unresolved. This CDR3 has 13 residues. Deletions cut 3 bases from V and 2 bases from J, with 7 bases between. Germline V gene data show CDR1 as LNHDA and CDR2 as SQIVND (reference sequence). The CDR3 sequence is CASSIAGQETQYF. In nucleotides, the CDR3 is TGTGCCAGTAGTATCGCAGGACAAGAGACCCAGTACTTC.

The chain has TRBV5-4 and TRBJ2-1; 7 bases align to TRBD2. Germline V gives CDR1 SGHNT, CDR2 YYREEE (reference sequence). The trim removed 0 bases at V and 3 bases at J, leaving 3 bases unmatched. This CDR3 is 15 amino acids long. The CDR3, as DNA: TGTGCCAGCAGCTTGGATGGGGGGGGCTACAATGAGCAGTTCTTC. Translated, it gives CASSLDGGGYNEQFF.

The chain carries TRBV7-8 and TRBJ1-1, with a weak D call TRBD1 (5 bases). V dropped 4 bases and J dropped 2 bases, with 11 bases sitting between them. Germline CDR1 is SGHVS and CDR2 is FQNEAQ. CDR3 length: 14 amino acids. The CDR3 sequence: CASSWQGGNTEAFF. The CDR3 DNA reads TGTGCCAGCAGCTGGCAGGGAGGAAACACTGAAGCTTTCTTT.

The rearrangement links TRBV28 to TRBJ1-5; no definite D call. From germline, CDR1 is MDHEN and CDR2 SYDVKM. CDR3 size: 14 residues. The V end lost 4 bases, the J end lost 5 bases, and 12 bases lay between the germline ends. The CDR3 region is CASSSPGRDQPQHF. The CDR3 region has the DNA TGTGCCAGCAGTTCGCCGGGAAGGGATCAGCCCCAGCATTTT.

The chain combines TRBV27 with TRBJ2-3; a weak D match, TRBD2 (5 bases). The CDR3 consists of 13 residues. Germline V CDR1 and CDR2: MNHEY, SMNVEV (reference sequence). V dropped 6 bases and J dropped 3 bases, with 10 bases sitting between them. The CDR3, as DNA: TGTGCCAGCAGGGGAGCTTGGACAGATACGCAGTATTTT. It translates to CASRGAWTDTQYF.

The gene calls are TRBV29-1 and TRBJ2-7, with D maybe TRBD2 (5 bases). Germline V lookup: CDR1 SQVTM, CDR2 ANQGSEA. The CDR3 has 13 amino acids. V lost 7 bases to trimming and J lost 3 bases, with 16 bases between them. In nucleotides, the CDR3 is TGCAGCGCCCGGGGATCCGGGGACTACGAGCAGTACTTC. Amino acid sequence: CSARGSGDYEQYF.

V usage is TRBV20-1 and J usage is TRBJ2-7; 7 bases agree with TRBD1. CDR1 is DFQATT, CDR2 SNEGSKA, per germline (reference sequence). CDR3 length: 13 amino acids. V shed 6 bases, J shed 2 bases, and the junction held 7 bases outside the gene matches. CDR3 sequence: CSASGQLPYEQYF. CDR3 nucleotides: TGCAGTGCATCGGGACAGCTCCCCTACGAGCAGTACTTC.

V and J are TRBV29-1 and TRBJ2-7; D unclear. V lost 0 bases to trimming and J lost 0 bases, with 6 bases between them. CDR3 length equals 13 residues. Germline lookup yields CDR1 SQVTM and CDR2 ANQGSEA. The CDR3: CSVEDVSSYEQYF. For the CDR3, the DNA is TGCAGCGTTGAAGATGTCAGCTCCTACGAGCAGTACTTC.

This clonotype was found once. This chain uses TRBV12-3 or TRBV12-4 with TRBJ2-3; 11 bases align to TRBD2. J lost 0 bases, V lost 4 bases, and 6 bases had no gene match. The length of the CDR3 is 17 residues. The chain's CDR3 is CASSSGLAVLSTDTQYF. The CDR3 region has the DNA TGTGCCAGCAGTTCGGGACTAGCGGTCCTGAGCACAGATACGCAGTATTTT.

The chain combines TRBV20-1 with TRBJ2-3; TRBD2 matches 7 bases. Germline CDR1 is DFQATT and CDR2 is SNEGSKA (reference sequence). This CDR3 has 14 amino acids. After removal of 6 bases from V and 0 bases from J, the junction contained 6 bases not matched to a gene. In DNA, the CDR3 is TGCAGTGCAGAAAGCGGGGCCAGCACAGATACGCAGTATTTT. Translation: CSAESGASTDTQYF.

This chain connects TRBV6-2 or TRBV6-3 to TRBJ2-1; a possible D gene is TRBD2 (6 bases). V lost 11 bases and J 0 bases, leaving 8 bases between the germline ends. This CDR3 contains 12 residues. CDR1 and CDR2 (germline): MNHEY, SVGEGT. As DNA, the CDR3 is TGTGCCGGAGGGTTCTCCTACAATGAGCAGTTCTTC. This codes for CAGGFSYNEQFF.

This clonotype appeared once. This sequence joins TRBV11-2 and TRBJ2-5; the D is unclear. Between the trimmed V and J ends, which lost 2 bases and 4 bases, there was a span of 14 bases. The CDR3 length is 15 residues. The V gene's germline CDR1 is SGHAT and CDR2 FQNNGV. CDR3 in DNA: TGTGCCAGCAGCTTATCCCTAGGACCCGCAGAGACCCAGTACTTC. Residues: CASSLSLGPAETQYF.

This clonotype was counted a single time. The chain uses TRBV27 and TRBJ2-3, with D possibly TRBD1 on 6 matching bases. The CDR3 sequence is 15 residues long. Trimming took off 8 bases at V and 0 bases at J, with 15 bases between the two ends. Germline V gene sequence: CDR1 MNHEY, CDR2 SMNVEV (reference sequence). The CDR3 nucleotides read TGTGCCAGCGGCTTGACAGGAACTAGCACAGATACGCAGTATTTT. This translates into CASGLTGTSTDTQYF.

For this clonotype: At one boundary the junction diverges from the germline segment, which might be a read error. In nucleotides, the CDR3 is TGTGCCAGCAGCCTCTCTAGCGGGAGAACCCACTTC. It encodes CASSLSSGRTHF. The V call is TRBV2, the J call TRBJ2-5; TRBD2 matches at 10 bases. Germline V gene data show CDR1 as SNHLY and CDR2 as FYNNEI. The length of the CDR3 is 12 residues.